Below are 11 T cell receptor beta chains sequenced from a single sample in a study of blood T cell repertoires in COVID-19. Using immunoSEQ multiplex PCR, the repertoire was profiled, and TCRdb retains in-frame clones only, with some absent. This table holds 150,000 to 200,000 clones, around four fifths found once. Source material: PBMCs or T cells enriched from blood (not recorded which). The receptors derive from an older woman who had recovered from COVID-19.

The chain couples TRBV9 to TRBJ2-2; 11 nucleotides align to TRBD2. V trimming: 3 bases; J trimming: 7 bases; junction bases outside the gene matches: 5. Germline lookup yields CDR1 SGDLS and CDR2 YYNGEE. CDR3 length: 15 amino acids. CDR3 sequence reads: CASSGSGGAGGELFF. The CDR3 coding sequence is TGTGCCAGCAGCGGTAGCGGGGGGGCTGGCGGGGAGCTGTTTTTT.

The genes are TRBV19 and TRBJ1-3; no definite D call. The germline gives CDR1 LNHDA, CDR2 SQIVND (reference sequence). V gave up 6 bases and J gave up 7 bases, with 19 bases separating them. The CDR3 consists of 15 residues. Here the CDR3 reads CASSRTLTISNTIYF. The CDR3 DNA reads as TGTGCCAGTAGCCGCACGTTGACAATTTCCAACACCATATATTTT.

This rearrangement joins TRBV28 to TRBJ1-1; D ambiguous. Germline V gene data show CDR1 as MDHEN and CDR2 as SYDVKM. The V gene lost 6 bases and the J gene lost 9 bases, with 26 bases spanning the gap. There are 16 residues in the CDR3. This chain's CDR3 is CASSITGGSPSTQAFF. DNA of the CDR3: TGTGCCAGCAGCATTACTGGAGGTTCACCTTCCACCCAAGCTTTCTTT.

This chain connects TRBV6-5 to TRBJ1-6, with TRBD1 matching 9 bases. Trimming took 6 bases from V and 12 from J; bases not matched to a gene: 9. The CDR3 runs 14 residues. From germline, CDR1 is MNHEY and CDR2 SVGAGI. This CDR3 is CASRTGQGWEPLHF. The CDR3 DNA reads as TGTGCCAGCAGAACCGGACAGGGGTGGGAACCCCTCCACTTT.

The CDR3 sequence is CAWRSDRYNEQFF. CDR3 nucleotides: TGTGCCTGGAGATCAGACAGGTACAATGAGCAGTTCTTC. The gene calls are TRBV30 and TRBJ2-1; a possible D gene is TRBD1 (6 bases). The CDR3 is 13 amino acids. V lost 3 bases to trimming and J lost 4 bases, with 10 bases between them. Germline V gene sequence: CDR1 GTSNPN, CDR2 SVGIG (reference sequence).

The genes are TRBV5-6 and TRBJ1-2, with D possibly matching TRBD1 (5 bases). Per the germline V gene, CDR1 is SGHDT and CDR2 is YYEEEE. Trimming shortened V by 0 bases and J by 2 bases, and 14 bases separated the two germline ends. The CDR3 totals 16 residues. CDR3 sequence reads: CASSLVGAEPNYGYTF. The CDR3 nucleotides read TGTGCCAGCAGCTTGGTTGGGGCGGAACCGAACTATGGCTACACCTTC. Combining the CDR3 with reference TRBV5-6 and TRBJ1-2 gives the whole variable domain DAGVTQSPTHLIKTRGQQVTLRCSPKSGHDTVSWYQQALGQGPQFIFQYYEEEERQRGNFPDRFSGHQFPNYSSELNVNALLLGDSALYLCASSLVGAEPNYGYTFGSGTRLTVV.

CDR3 sequence: CAWSSLDEGKLFF. The CDR3 region has the DNA TGTGCCTGGAGTAGCCTGGATGAGGGAAAACTGTTTTTT. The rearrangement uses TRBV30 and TRBJ1-4; the D is unclear. The germline V and J ends were trimmed by 2 bases and 10 bases, with 14 bases remaining between them. From germline, CDR1 is GTSNPN and CDR2 SVGIG (reference sequence). This CDR3 has 13 residues.

This clone was detected a few times. The rearrangement links TRBV29-1 to TRBJ1-1; D not certain. Per the germline V gene, CDR1 is SQVTM and CDR2 is ANQGSEA. CDR3 length: 13 amino acids. The V end lost 4 bases, the J end lost 0 bases, and 9 bases lay between the germline ends. The CDR3 DNA is TGCAGCGTTGGTGGAGTCATGAACACTGAAGCTTTCTTT. Residues: CSVGGVMNTEAFF. Full variable domain (missing parts from reference TRBV29-1 and TRBJ1-1): SAVISQKPSRDICQRGTSLTIQCQVDSQVTMMFWYRQQPGQSLTLIATANQGSEATYESGFVIDKFPISRPNLTFSTLTVSNMSPEDSSIYLCSVGGVMNTEAFFGQGTRLTVV.

This chain uses TRBV3-1 (or the pseudogene TRBV3-2) with TRBJ2-5; no reliable D call. This CDR3 comprises 12 residues. V lost 1 base, J lost 3 bases, and 3 bases lay in between. Germline CDR1 and CDR2: LGHDT and YNNKEL (reference sequence). CDR3 residues: CASSQVKETQYF. The CDR3 DNA is TGTGCCAGCAGCCAAGTCAAAGAGACCCAGTACTTC.

The genes are TRBV18 and TRBJ1-5; weak D call: TRBD1 (5 bases). Germline CDR1 and CDR2: KGHSH and LQKENI. The CDR3 extends over 16 amino acids. V was shortened by 3 bases and J by 7 bases, with 19 bases between the two germline ends. The CDR3 DNA reads TGTGCCAGCTCACCCCAGGAGGGGCGGGGCCGGCAGCCCCAGCATTTT. Its protein is CASSPQEGRGRQPQHF.

The genes are TRBV27 and TRBJ2-1; 9 bases align to TRBD2. This CDR3 is 16 amino acids long. Germline V gene sequence: CDR1 MNHEY, CDR2 SMNVEV (reference sequence). Trimming at V came to 6 bases and at J to 2 bases, leaving 8 bases not matched to a gene. The CDR3 coding sequence is TGTGCCAGCAGGCGGGTAGCGGGAGACCCCTACAATGAGCAGTTCTTC. It specifies CASRRVAGDPYNEQFF.